A single T cell receptor beta chain is shown here with its context. Its antigen is still unknown. No much larger clone exists at a distance of one base, and base qualities are not known. This sample was taken from a study of regulatory T cells in long-lasting Graves disease (dated by TCRdb to the early 2020s). For the study in its entirety: Patients with newly diagnosed Graves' disease had been on antithyroid drugs for under 3 months. Persistent Graves' disease patients were compared with newly diagnosed Graves' disease patients by peripheral blood TCR sequencing and RNA sequencing. The study was conducted in China and was registered as a clinical trial. A total of 35 or so samples underwent TCR sequencing: some 13 from persistent and around 20 from newly diagnosed Graves' disease patients.

Sequences SGDLS (CDR1) and YYNGEE (CDR2) are obtained from the germline V gene. At the junction V is shortened by 0 bases and J by 2 bases; bases outside the gene matches: 5. The CDR3 runs 16 residues from the cysteine to the phenylalanine. Only CDR3 DNA is held: 48 bases, read in frame from base 1. The library came from multiplex PCR. Data came from an Illumina HiSeq 4000. CDR3 regions were amplified by Arm-PCR with iRepertoire HTBI primers to construct TCR beta libraries. Before sequencing, the PCR products underwent gel purification. From the authors' description of their analysis: Gene usage analysis of CDR3 amino acid clonotypes used the approximately 56 TRBV and around 14 TRBJ segments found across samples. COPE and FqMerger were used to merge the filtered high-quality paired reads into contigs. BLAST was used to align contigs to IMGT TRBV, TRBD and TRBJ reference genes, with CDR3 defined following IMGT. Any clonotype with a frequency above 0.1% was counted as a highly expanded clone. Repertoire diversity was measured by Shannon entropy, and V-J evenness by the Gini coefficient. Clonotypes shared by more than one individual were considered public. Using fastp trimming at Q25 and MiXCR clonotype assembly, TCRdb reanalyzed the public sequencing data and kept in-frame beta chains. Every CDR3 protein is listed once, alongside the most common genes and DNA of its rows. The V and J calls follow TCRdb's processing rather than the paper's. The sample table lists roughly 320,000 distinct CDR3 sequences, 16% of them with a count of one. The top ten constitute around 27% of the sample.

Beyond this particular receptor, the publication reports: The authors acknowledged the small sample size as a limitation that may reduce accuracy. Compared with newly diagnosed patients, patients with persistent Graves' disease had lower TCR Shannon entropy and fewer highly expanded clones, which suggests clonal expansion. Preferential use of TRBV28, TRBJ1-2 and TRBJ2-5 was observed in persistent disease, whereas TRBV20-1 and TRBJ2-1 were favored in newly diagnosed disease. Sequencing and analysis were restricted to the TCR beta chain. The study examined only peripheral blood because the primary lesion, thyroid tissue, could not be accessed. Patients with persistent disease shared more public clonotypes (around 2,700) than newly diagnosed patients did (around 980).

The label giving this sample's time point can be read as: newly diagnosed GD, antithyroid drugs for less than 3 months. For both TCR sequencing and RNA sequencing, RNA was extracted from PBMCs using TRIzol. The diagnosis of Graves' disease was made according to American Thyroid Association guidelines. Patients for the study were recruited at an endocrinology department in Xi'an, China. From each patient, 8 to 10 milliliters of peripheral blood was collected into an EDTA anticoagulant tube. Ficoll Paque Plus density gradient separation was used to isolate PBMCs, and no further T cell sorting was performed. An Agilent 2100 Bioanalyzer and agarose gel were used to assess RNA quality, and a NanoDrop 2000 was used to measure RNA concentration. In addition, the sample was reused for a study of T cells in Graves' hyperthyroidism and ophthalmopathy. Per the second study: Stable Graves' hyperthyroidism was defined as the absence of progression to ophthalmopathy over 18 months of follow-up. Hyperthyroidism patients were newly diagnosed, had a disease duration of under 2 months, and were aged 18 to 65 years. The study excluded patients with uncontrolled infections, other autoimmune diseases, pregnancy or lactation. Diagnoses were established on the basis of clinical symptoms, serum thyroxine and TRAb, thyroid ultrasound, and orbital computed tomography. A first-round RT-PCR of the TCR CDR3 used the HTBI primer set with the Qiagen OneStep RT-PCR kit. Most expanded thyroid clonotypes (frequency above 0.001) were also detected in blood, suggesting blood repertoires may reflect thyroid immune responses. A model built on a 13 V-J signature distinguished ophthalmopathy from stable hyperthyroidism, reaching around 87% sensitivity and about 81% specificity in cross-validation and 80%/75% in testing. In validation, progression to ophthalmopathy was predicted by the model with 65% to 71% sensitivity and around 76% specificity, a median of approximately 6.5 months before onset. A discovery cohort of about a hundred patients, about 44 with Graves' ophthalmopathy and 55 to 60 with stable Graves' hyperthyroidism, was used to find distinguishing TCR V-J signatures. Prospective prediction of ophthalmopathy was tested in an independent validation cohort consisting of 18 to 20 hyperthyroidism patients and approximately 16 patients who later progressed to ophthalmopathy. For training and testing, the 110 or so patients in the discovery cohort were randomly divided in a 7:3 ratio. In addition, the study compared T-cell repertoires in thyroid tissue and in blood from 6 or 7 Graves' hyperthyroidism patients. Once sampling was done, hyperthyroidism patients were given methimazole at a starting dose of 30 mg daily, whereas ophthalmopathy patients were given high-dose intravenous methylprednisolone. Libraries were constructed in a second round of multiplex PCR, after which size selection and purification were carried out. The libraries were sequenced on an Illumina HiSeq2000 using paired-end 100 bp reads. SOAPnuke was used to process the raw data, with reads discarded if the reads contained adapters or uncalled bases, had a mean Phred below 15, or lacked an exact constant-primer or identifier match. COPE v1.2.5 was used to merge the high-quality paired reads, and each unique nucleotide sequence was defined as a clonotype. Clonotypes were aligned to IMGT TRBV, TRBD and TRBJ reference segments using MiTCR v1.1. Analysis was restricted to V-J combinations with a frequency above 0.0001, which covered roughly 99% of repertoires. The TCS score was defined as the ratio of F50 (clonal expansion) to E x V (chaos), calculated using BLOSUM62-based TCRdist between CDR3 peptides within each V-J. Welch's t-statistics and random forest reduced 514 V-J features to 13, which were used in a naive Bayes classifier (R e1071). No statistical method was used to set the sample size in advance, and investigators knew the group allocation. The paper describes TCR Vbeta CDR3 sequencing of around 140 peripheral blood samples, made up of approximately 40 ophthalmopathy patients, approximately 73 hyperthyroidism patients and 17 progressor patients.

This TCR came from a middle-aged man with Graves disease. Donor details come from another sample of the same person, matched by shared clones. The sequencing used peripheral blood mononuclear cells (PBMCs), collected at new diagnosis, from a patient treated with antithyroid drugs. The V gene is TRBV9 and the J gene is TRBJ2-3; 8 bases in the junction line up with TRBD1. The CDR3 protein sequence reads: CASSVAGDRPTDTQYF. The nucleotides are TGTGCCAGCAGCGTAGCAGGGGACAGGCCCACAGATACGCAGTATTTT.